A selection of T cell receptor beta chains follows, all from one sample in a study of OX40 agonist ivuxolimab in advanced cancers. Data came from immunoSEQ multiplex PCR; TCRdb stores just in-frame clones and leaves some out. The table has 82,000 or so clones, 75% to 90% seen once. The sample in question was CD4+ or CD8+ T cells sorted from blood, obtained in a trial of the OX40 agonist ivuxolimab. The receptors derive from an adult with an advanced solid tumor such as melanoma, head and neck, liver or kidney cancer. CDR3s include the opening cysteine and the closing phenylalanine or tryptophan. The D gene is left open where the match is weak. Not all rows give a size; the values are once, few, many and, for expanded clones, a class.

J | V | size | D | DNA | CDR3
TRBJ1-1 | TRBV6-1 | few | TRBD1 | TGTGCCAGCAGGGGACAGGCCTGGGGGGAAGCTTTCTTT | CASRGQAWGEAFF
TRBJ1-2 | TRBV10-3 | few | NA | TGTGCCATCAGTGATGGGGAACAGTCTAACTATGGCTACACCTTC | CAISDGEQSNYGYTF
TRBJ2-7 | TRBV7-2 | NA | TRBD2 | TGTGCCAGCAGCTCTTCTAGCGGGGGGGCGTTCTACGAGCAGTACTTC | CASSSSSGGAFYEQYF
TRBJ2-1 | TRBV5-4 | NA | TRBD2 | TGTGCCAGCAGCTTAGGGGGACTAGCGGTGAACAATGAGCAGTTCTTC | CASSLGGLAVNNEQFF
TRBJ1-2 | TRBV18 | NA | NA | TGTGCCAGCTCACCATCATCCGGGGACGCTGGCTACACCTTC | CASSPSSGDAGYTF
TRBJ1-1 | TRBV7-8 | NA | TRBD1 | TGTGCCAGCAGCTCAACTTGGACAGGGGGTGGAGAGGACACTGAAGCTTTCTTT | CASSSTWTGGGEDTEAFF
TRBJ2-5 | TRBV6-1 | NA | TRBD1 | TGTGCCAGCAGTGAAGGGACAGGGAGGCAAGAGACCCAGTACTTC | CASSEGTGRQETQYF
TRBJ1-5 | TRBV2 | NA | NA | TGTGCCAGCAGTGTAGTAGGGCTACATCAGCCCCAGCATTTT | CASSVVGLHQPQHF
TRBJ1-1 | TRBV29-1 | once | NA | TGCAGCGTTGGATCTGGACAGAGGAACGCTGAAGCTTTCTTT | CSVGSGQRNAEAFF
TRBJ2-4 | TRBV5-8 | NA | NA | TGTGCCAGCAGCCCCTCACTTCGTTTCGAAAACATTCAGTACTTC | CASSPSLRFENIQYF
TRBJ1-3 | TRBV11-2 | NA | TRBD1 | TGTGCCAGCAGCACATCCCCAGGGGGCTCTGGAAACACCATATATTTT | CASSTSPGGSGNTIYF
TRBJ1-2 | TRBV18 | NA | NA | TGTGCCAGCTCATTTCCTATGGGGTCCACTGGCTACACCTTC | CASSFPMGSTGYTF
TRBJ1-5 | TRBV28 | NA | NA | TGTGCCAGCAGTTTAATTGGGCGGAGCAATCAGCCCCAGCATTTT | CASSLIGRSNQPQHF
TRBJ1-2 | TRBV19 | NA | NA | TGTGCCAGTAGTATAGAGAAGGGACCAGGCTATGGCTACACCTTC | CASSIEKGPGYGYTF
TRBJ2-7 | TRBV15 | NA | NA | TGTGCCACCAGCAGAGGAGGGACCCAACCCGGGTACGAGCAGTACTTC | CATSRGGTQPGYEQYF
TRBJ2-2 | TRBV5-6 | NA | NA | TGTGCCAGCAGCCGTCCAGGGGGAGGAGTTACCGGGGAGCTGTTTTTT | CASSRPGGGVTGELFF
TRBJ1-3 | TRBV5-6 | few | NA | TGTGCCAGCAGCTTGGATAACACCATATATTTT | CASSLDNTIYF
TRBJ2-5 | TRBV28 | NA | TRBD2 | TGTGCCAGCAGTTTATGGGCTAGCGGGCATGGAGAGACCCAGTACTTC | CASSLWASGHGETQYF
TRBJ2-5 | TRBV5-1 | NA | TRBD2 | TGCGCCAGCAAGACTAGCAGAGAGACCCAGTACTTC | CASKTSRETQYF
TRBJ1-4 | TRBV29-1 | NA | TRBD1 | TGCAGCGTTGGGACAGGGGGTAATGAAAAACTGTTTTTT | CSVGTGGNEKLFF
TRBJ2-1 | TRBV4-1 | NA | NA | TGCGCCAGCAGCCAAAGACTATTAAGGATCGGGCACGACTACAATGAGCAGTTCTTC | CASSQRLLRIGHDYNEQFF
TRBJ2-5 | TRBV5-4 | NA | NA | TGTGCCAGCAGCTCCCAAGAGACCCAGTACTTC | CASSSQETQYF
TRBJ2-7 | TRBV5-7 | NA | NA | TGTGCCAGCAGCTTGGCGCCAGTTTACGGTCACGAGCAGTACTTC | CASSLAPVYGHEQYF
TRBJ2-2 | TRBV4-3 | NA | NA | TGCGCCAGCAGCCAAGATAGCAACACCGGGGAGCTGTTTTTT | CASSQDSNTGELFF
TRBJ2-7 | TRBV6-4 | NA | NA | TGTGCCAGCATCCCCCGTAGGGGTGTCGAGCAGTACTTC | CASIPRRGVEQYF